The next 8 T cell receptor beta chains were all read from a single sample in a study of Ad26.COV2.S vaccination and SARS-CoV-2 variants. Sequencing was performed with immunoSEQ multiplex PCR; in TCRdb, only in-frame clones are kept and a portion is missing. The sample consists of more than 400,000 clones, about 90% of them appearing once. Treatment indicated: roughly 19 received Ad26.COV2.S at low or high dose, single or two shots; 5 received placebo; per-sample allocation not given. Sample collection was performed on day 63 after the first vaccine or placebo injection. Material: peripheral blood, obtained in a trial of Ad26.COV2.S vaccine versus placebo. These receptors all come from a person aged 18-60 years who received the Ad26.COV2.S COVID-19 vaccine or a placebo.

This sequence joins TRBV7-8 and TRBJ1-5, with 10 bases identical to TRBD1. With 3 bases clipped from V and 3 bases from J, the junction kept 2 bases outside the gene matches. Germline CDR1 reads SGHVS; CDR2 reads FQNEAQ. This CDR3 has 15 amino acids. Here the CDR3 reads CASSFGTGANQPQHF. In DNA, the CDR3 is TGTGCCAGCAGCTTTGGGACAGGGGCCAATCAGCCCCAGCATTTT.

This clone was counted at least ten times. The chain carries TRBV7-9 and TRBJ2-2; the D gene is possibly TRBD2 (5 bases). V dropped 5 bases and J dropped 3 bases, with 13 bases sitting between them. Looked up from germline, CDR1 is SEHNR and CDR2 is FQNEAQ (reference sequence). The CDR3 contains 15 residues. The CDR3 DNA reads as TGTGCCAGCAGCCCAATTCGGGGTTACACCGGGGAGCTGTTTTTT. Amino acid sequence: CASSPIRGYTGELFF.

V gene TRBV2 combines with J gene TRBJ1-3; D is ambiguous. Germline loops: CDR1 SNHLY, CDR2 FYNNEI. The V end was cut by 4 bases, the J end by 3 bases, with 10 bases between. The CDR3 consists of 14 residues. In DNA form, the CDR3 reads TGTGCCAGCAGTGCGCAGTCCCATGGAAACACCATATATTTT. Residues: CASSAQSHGNTIYF. The full variable domain, with the rest looked up from reference TRBV2 and TRBJ1-3, is EPEVTQTPSHQVTQMGQEVILRCVPISNHLYFYWYRQILGQKVEFLVSFYNNEISEKSEIFDDQFSVERPDGSNFTLKIRSTKLEDSAMYFCASSAQSHGNTIYFGEGSWLTVV.

The chain is built from TRBV2 and TRBJ1-1; D is uncertain. CDR1 is SNHLY and CDR2 is FYNNEI in the germline V gene. CDR3 length: 13 residues. Trimming removed 5 bases at V and 0 bases at J, with 7 bases between. The CDR3 is CASSHMMNTEAFF. The CDR3 DNA follows: TGTGCCAGCAGTCATATGATGAACACTGAAGCTTTCTTT.

The chain has TRBV5-5 and TRBJ1-5, with D unresolved. Trimming stripped 0 bases from V and 12 bases from J, with 13 bases between. The CDR3 spans 13 residues. Germline assignment: CDR1 SGHKS and CDR2 YYEKEE (reference sequence). The CDR3 bases are TGTGCCAGCAGCTTGGAACCCCCGGGATTCCAGCATTTT. It specifies CASSLEPPGFQHF.

The chain couples TRBV2 to TRBJ1-2, with TRBD1 as a possible D gene (5 bases). Trimming cost V 5 bases and J 8 bases, with 12 bases left between them. Germline V gives CDR1 SNHLY, CDR2 FYNNEI. CDR3 length: 12 residues. CDR3 protein: CASSRTPNGYTF. The CDR3 DNA sequence: TGTGCCAGCAGTCGGACACCGAACGGCTACACCTTC.

V and J are TRBV27 and TRBJ2-7; 10 nucleotides agree with TRBD2. V was clipped by 0 bases and J by 2 bases; unmatched bases: 1. This CDR3 comprises 15 residues. Germline V gives CDR1 MNHEY, CDR2 SMNVEV (reference sequence). The CDR3 bases are TGTGCCAGCAGTTTATCAAGCGGGGGGGCCTACGAGCAGTACTTC. Its translation: CASSLSSGGAYEQYF.

This clone was seen just once. This chain connects TRBV12-3 or TRBV12-4 to TRBJ2-5; D unclear. CDR3 size: 12 residues. Trimming stripped 7 bases from V and 1 base from J, with 7 bases between. CDR3 coding DNA: TGTGCCAGCACCTGGAGCCAAGAGACCCAGTACTTC. Protein: CASTWSQETQYF.